Below, 24 T cell receptor beta chains from the same sample are listed, as sequenced in a study of blood T cells in healthy people across ages. A second about 6 to 11 cycle PCR used barcoded and J-beta primers. Each CDR3 protein gets one entry after TCRdb re-called the 5' RACE reads with MiXCR. This sample has 800,000 or so distinct CDR3 sequences; about 45% occur once, and the top ten carry around a sixth. Sequenced material: blood. The origin of the receptors is a man aged 80 or over in good health.

The gene calls are TRBV3-1 and TRBJ1-1, with D unclear. There are 15 residues in the CDR3. V shed 0 bases and J shed 0 bases, with 8 bases lying between them. Germline V gene data show CDR1 as LGHDT and CDR2 as YNNKEL (reference sequence). The CDR3 protein is CASSQDPRVNTEAFF. CDR3 nucleotide sequence: TGTGCCAGCAGCCAAGATCCGAGGGTGAACACTGAAGCTTTCTTT.

This clonotype was seen many times. The chain couples TRBV29-1 to TRBJ2-3; unclear D gene. CDR3 length equals 11 residues. V lost 2 bases and J 6 bases, leaving 6 bases between the germline ends. Germline V gene lookup returns CDR1 SQVTM and CDR2 ANQGSEA. The CDR3 nucleotides read TGCAGCGTTGAACTGGGGGATACGCAGTATTTT. Its translation is CSVELGDTQYF.

This clonotype was detected a few times. The V gene is TRBV10-3, the J gene TRBJ2-1; TRBD2 is a possible D gene (5 bases). The CDR3 is 13 amino acids. The V and J ends lost 0 bases and 9 bases respectively, with 9 bases between them. CDR1 and CDR2 (germline): ENHRY, SYGVKD. The CDR3 loop reads CAISESSAGEQFF. CDR3 DNA: TGTGCCATCAGTGAGTCTTCTGCGGGTGAGCAGTTCTTC.

J is TRBJ2-5 and V is TRBV7-8, with TRBD1 matching 7 bases. Germline V gene lookup returns CDR1 SGHVS and CDR2 FQNEAQ. Germline trimming cut 2 bases from V and 5 bases from J; bases unmatched to any gene: 8. The CDR3 runs 15 residues. CDR3 protein: CASSLPQGVGETQYF. In DNA form, the CDR3 reads TGTGCCAGCAGCTTACCGCAGGGGGTAGGGGAGACCCAGTACTTC.

The chain uses TRBV12-3 or TRBV12-4 and TRBJ1-1; no reliable D call. V lost 3 bases and J 5 bases, leaving 10 bases between the germline ends. This CDR3 region has 13 residues. The CDR3 is CASSFPGETEAFF. As DNA, the CDR3 is TGTGCCAGCAGTTTCCCGGGAGAGACTGAAGCTTTCTTT.

The chain employs TRBV6-1 and TRBJ1-6; D is undetermined. V was trimmed by 8 bases and J by 7 bases, leaving 12 bases between them. The CDR3 runs to 13 residues. Germline V gene data show CDR1 as MNHNS and CDR2 as SASEGT. The CDR3 protein is CASGGGRNSPLHF. The CDR3 DNA reads as TGTGCCAGCGGAGGTGGGCGAAATTCACCCCTCCACTTT.

The DNA of the CDR3 is TGTGCCAGCAGCTTATCTAGCGGGAGGAACAATGAGCAGTACTTC. This encodes CASSLSSGRNNEQYF. The chain uses TRBV7-3 and TRBJ2-7; 11 nucleotides line up with TRBD2. CDR3 size: 15 residues. Trimming removed 2 bases from V and 7 bases from J; junction bases left unmatched: 7. Germline values: CDR1 SGHTA, CDR2 FQGTGA.

This clonotype was seen only a few times. The rearrangement links TRBV4-1 to TRBJ2-3; TRBD1 is a possible D gene (6 bases). V was pared by 2 bases and J by 1 base, with 10 bases between. The germline V gene has CDR1 MGHRA and CDR2 YSYEKL. This CDR3 has 15 amino acids. The CDR3 is CASSQLAGGTDTQYF. In nucleotides, the CDR3 is TGCGCCAGCAGCCAACTCGCAGGGGGCACAGATACGCAGTATTTT.

The rearrangement uses TRBV7-3 and TRBJ1-5; no clear D. This CDR3 contains 18 residues. Trimming removed 0 bases at V and 5 bases at J, with 20 bases between. Germline V CDR1 and CDR2: SGHTA, FQGTGA. The CDR3 DNA reads TGTGCCAGCAGCTTAACAGAGAAAGCTCCTACGGTCCATCAGCCCCAGCATTTT. Encoded protein: CASSLTEKAPTVHQPQHF.

The chain combines TRBV9 with TRBJ2-7; 7 bases are a match to TRBD1. V gave up 0 bases and J gave up 7 bases; unmatched junction bases: 16. CDR1 SGDLS and CDR2 YYNGEE come from the germline V gene. The CDR3 sequence is 17 residues long. CDR3 protein: CASSVARRDRISDEQYF. The CDR3 nucleotides are TGTGCCAGCAGCGTAGCACGTAGGGACAGAATAAGCGATGAGCAGTACTTC.

The chain uses TRBV7-9 and TRBJ2-3; D is uncertain. The V and J ends lost 1 base and 0 bases respectively, with 14 bases between them. CDR1 and CDR2 (germline): SEHNR, FQNEAQ (reference sequence). The CDR3 sequence is 17 residues long. CDR3 coding DNA: TGTGCCAGCAGCTTAGTTAAAGGAGCACCGAGCACAGATACGCAGTATTTT. This sequence encodes CASSLVKGAPSTDTQYF.

In this sample, this clonotype turned up a few times. The chain links TRBV10-3 to TRBJ2-7, with 11 bases that match TRBD2. Looked up from germline, CDR1 is ENHRY and CDR2 is SYGVKD. The CDR3 loop spans 15 amino acids. V gave up 7 bases and J gave up 0 bases; unmatched junction bases: 5. CDR3 nucleotides: TGTGCCATCAATCCCGGGACTAGCGGCTCCTACGAGCAGTACTTC. The encoded protein is CAINPGTSGSYEQYF.

Worth noting for this clonotype: One end of the junction varies from germline; a read error may be responsible. The chain recombines TRBV6-1 with TRBJ1-2, with D unclear. Per germline, CDR1 MNHNS and CDR2 SASEGT. This CDR3 has 13 amino acids. Here the CDR3 DNA reads TGTACCAGCAGTGGCAGTTTTAACTATGGCTACACCTTC. This translates into CTSSGSFNYGYTF.

The J gene is TRBJ1-2, the V gene TRBV6-6; D is undetermined. Trimming cost V 0 bases and J 8 bases, with 4 bases left between them. The CDR3 has 11 amino acids. Germline CDR1 MNHNY, CDR2 SVGAGI (reference sequence). The CDR3 nucleotides are TGTGCCAGCAGTTACTCCTGGGGCTACACCTTC. Protein product: CASSYSWGYTF.

This sequence joins TRBV6-6 and TRBJ1-4, with D possibly TRBD1 on 6 matching bases. Trimming took off 5 bases at V and 8 bases at J, with 15 bases between the two ends. Germline CDR1 MNHNY, CDR2 SVGAGI (reference sequence). The CDR3 extends over 14 amino acids. The CDR3: CASSQVIQGEKLFF. CDR3 sequence (DNA): TGTGCCAGCAGTCAGGTCATTCAGGGGGAAAAACTGTTTTTT.

V gene TRBV27 combines with J gene TRBJ2-1; D is undetermined. CDR1 MNHEY and CDR2 SMNVEV come from the germline V gene (reference sequence). Trimming removed 2 bases at V and 5 bases at J, with 16 bases between. This CDR3 has 16 amino acids. The CDR3 bases are TGTGCCAGCAGTTTAGACAACCCCGCCTTTAACAATGAGCAGTTCTTC. This sequence encodes CASSLDNPAFNNEQFF.

This chain connects TRBV30 to TRBJ2-7; the match to TRBD1 covers 9 bases. The V segment lost 0 bases and the J segment 1 base; nucleotides outside the gene matches: 1. CDR3 length equals 14 residues. In germline, CDR1 is GTSNPN, CDR2 SVGIG (reference sequence). CDR3 sequence (DNA): TGTGCCTGGAGTGTACAGGGGGCTTCCTACGAGCAGTACTTC. Residues: CAWSVQGASYEQYF.

This clonotype was observed a handful of times. The chain employs TRBV10-2 and TRBJ2-3; TRBD1 matches 8 bases. V was clipped by 7 bases and J by 5 bases; unmatched bases: 17. Per the germline V gene, CDR1 is WSHSY and CDR2 is SAAADI. There are 17 residues in the CDR3. DNA of the CDR3: TGCGCCAGCACCCTACACCCGGGGCAGGGGGCGCGAGATACGCAGTATTTT. This translates into CASTLHPGQGARDTQYF.

The chain combines TRBV5-1 with TRBJ1-2; D not certain. CDR1 SGHRS and CDR2 YFSETQ come from the germline V gene. This CDR3 is built from 13 residues. V was clipped by 0 bases and J by 4 bases, with 7 bases between them. In nucleotides, the CDR3 is TGCGCCAGCAGCTTGGCCGTTGGCTATGGCTACACCTTC. Translation: CASSLAVGYGYTF.

The V call is TRBV5-5, the J call TRBJ2-5, with D possibly being TRBD2 (6 bases). This CDR3 has 15 amino acids. Germline V gene data show CDR1 as SGHKS and CDR2 as YYEKEE (reference sequence). V lost 4 bases, J lost 1 base, and 14 bases lay in between. CDR3 residues: CASSRLGGPQETQYF. The DNA for the CDR3 is TGTGCCAGCAGCCGACTAGGTGGCCCCCAAGAGACCCAGTACTTC.

The gene calls are TRBV12-3 or TRBV12-4 and TRBJ2-5, with TRBD1 matching over 7 bases. The CDR3 sequence is 14 residues long. V trimming: 6 bases; J trimming: 2 bases; junction bases outside the gene matches: 6. CDR3 sequence: CASRVTGLQETQYF. The CDR3 bases are TGTGCCAGCAGGGTGACAGGGTTGCAAGAGACCCAGTACTTC.

In this sample, this clonotype turned up a few times. The V and J genes are TRBV20-1 and TRBJ2-1; the D is unclear. Germline-derived CDR1 and CDR2 are DFQATT and SNEGSKA (reference sequence). The V and J ends lost 0 bases and 0 bases respectively, with 6 bases between them. This CDR3 spans 14 amino acids. CDR3: CSARDLVSYNEQFF. DNA for the CDR3: TGCAGTGCTAGAGATCTGGTCTCCTACAATGAGCAGTTCTTC.

The chain carries TRBV25-1 and TRBJ2-5; maybe TRBD2 (6 bases). V dropped 8 bases and J dropped 5 bases, with 18 bases sitting between them. The CDR3 extends over 14 amino acids. CDR1 is MGHDK and CDR2 is SYGVNS in the germline V gene. CDR3 sequence (DNA): TGTGCCAGCCGCCGGGACGGGGGAAGGGAGACCCAGTACTTC. It is translated as CASRRDGGRETQYF. Complete variable domain (other parts from reference TRBV25-1 and TRBJ2-5): EADIYQTPRYLVIGTGKKITLECSQTMGHDKMYWYQQDPGMELHLIHYSYGVNSTEKGDLSSESTVSRIRTEHFPLTLESARPSHTSQYLCASRRDGGRETQYFGPGTRLLVL.

The chain combines TRBV12-3 or TRBV12-4 with TRBJ2-1; 7 nucleotides line up with TRBD1. CDR3 length equals 12 residues. Trimming at V came to 4 bases and at J to 9 bases, leaving 3 bases not matched to a gene. The CDR3 region is CASSSQGVEQFF. The DNA of the CDR3 is TGTGCCAGCAGTTCCCAGGGGGTTGAGCAGTTCTTC.